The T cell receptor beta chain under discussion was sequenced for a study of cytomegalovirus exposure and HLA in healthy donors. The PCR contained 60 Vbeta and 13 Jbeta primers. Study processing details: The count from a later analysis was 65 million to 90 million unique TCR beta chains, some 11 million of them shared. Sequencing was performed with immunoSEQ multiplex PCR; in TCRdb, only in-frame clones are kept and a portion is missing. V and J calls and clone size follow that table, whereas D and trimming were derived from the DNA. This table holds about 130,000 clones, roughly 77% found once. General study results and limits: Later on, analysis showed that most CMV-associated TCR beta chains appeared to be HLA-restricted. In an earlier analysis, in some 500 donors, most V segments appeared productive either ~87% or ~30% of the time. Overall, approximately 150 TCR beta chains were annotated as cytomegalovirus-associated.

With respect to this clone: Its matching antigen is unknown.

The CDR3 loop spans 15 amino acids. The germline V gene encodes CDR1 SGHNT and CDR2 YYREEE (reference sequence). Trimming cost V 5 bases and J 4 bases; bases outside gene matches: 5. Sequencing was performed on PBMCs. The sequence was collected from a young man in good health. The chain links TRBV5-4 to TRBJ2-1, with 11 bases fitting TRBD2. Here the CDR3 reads CASSTTSGTYNEQFF. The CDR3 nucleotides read TGTGCCAGCAGTACGACTAGCGGGACATACAATGAGCAGTTCTTC.